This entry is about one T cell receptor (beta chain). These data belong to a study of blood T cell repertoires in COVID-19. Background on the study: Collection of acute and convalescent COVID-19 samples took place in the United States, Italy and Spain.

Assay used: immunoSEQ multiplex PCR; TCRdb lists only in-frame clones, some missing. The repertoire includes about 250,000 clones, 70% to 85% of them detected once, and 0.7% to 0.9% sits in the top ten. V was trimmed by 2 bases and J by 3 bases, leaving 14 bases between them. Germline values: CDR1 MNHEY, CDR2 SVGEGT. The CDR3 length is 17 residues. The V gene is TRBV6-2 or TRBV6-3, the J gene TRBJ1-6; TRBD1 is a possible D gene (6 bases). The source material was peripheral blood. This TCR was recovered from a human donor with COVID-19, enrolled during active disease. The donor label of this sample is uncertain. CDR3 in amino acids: CASSYPSDRIYNSPLHF. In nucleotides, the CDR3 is TGTGCCAGCAGTTACCCCTCTGACAGGATCTATAATTCACCCCTCCACTTT.